This T cell receptor beta chain originates from a study of graft-versus-host responses after intestinal transplantation. Notes on this clone: Its antigen is currently unknown.

The assay was immunoSEQ multiplex PCR, and TCRdb's table has in-frame clones only and misses some. The table records approximately 63,000 clones, approximately 94% of them present only once. Trimming shortened V by 2 bases and J by 3 bases, and 5 bases separated the two germline ends. From germline, CDR1 is MNHNS and CDR2 SASEGT. The CDR3 has 13 residues. The specimen comprised unstimulated CD4+ T cells sorted from spleen or lymph node cells, sampled before transplant. The chain links TRBV6-1 to TRBJ2-1; unclear D gene. This sequence was found in a human donor who was the organ donor for an intestinal transplant. This CDR3 is CASSEYIYNEQFF. The CDR3 nucleotides read TGTGCCAGCAGTGAATATATCTACAATGAGCAGTTCTTC.